This TCR beta chain was retrieved from a study of lymphopenia after photon versus proton radiotherapy. The study, taken as a whole, reports: Post-nadir diversity loss with photons came from oligoclonal expansion, particularly CD8+ Temra cells.

The repertoire was sequenced with immunoSEQ multiplex PCR; TCRdb's copy has only in-frame clones and lacks some. The table records 20,000 to 30,000 clones, 80% to 85% of them present only once. Worth noting for this clone: Antigen specificity is unknown.

The receptor was derived from a woman aged 70 to 79 with pancreatic cancer. This sample comprised peripheral blood, obtained from a patient treated with proton-based radiotherapy.

CDR3 sequence reads: CASSPPRTGGPTDTQYF. CDR3 DNA sequence: TGTGCCAGCTCACCACCAAGGACAGGGGGCCCCACAGATACGCAGTATTTT. This chain links TRBV18 with TRBJ2-3; 11 nucleotides match TRBD1. Germline CDR1 KGHSH, CDR2 LQKENI. This CDR3 contains 17 residues. The junction had 4 bases not matched to a gene; V was cut back by 0 bases and J by 2 bases.